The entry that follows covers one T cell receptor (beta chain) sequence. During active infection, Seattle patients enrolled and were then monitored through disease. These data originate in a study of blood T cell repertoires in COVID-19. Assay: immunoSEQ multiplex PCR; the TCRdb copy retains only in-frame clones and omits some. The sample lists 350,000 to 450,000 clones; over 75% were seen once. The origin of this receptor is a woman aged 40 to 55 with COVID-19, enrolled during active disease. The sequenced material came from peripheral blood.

As DNA, the CDR3 is TGTGCCAGCAGCGTAGGAGGGGGGGAGGCCTACGAGCAGTACTTC. The encoded protein is CASSVGGGEAYEQYF. V is TRBV9 and J is TRBJ2-7, with a weak D call TRBD2 (7 bases). CDR1 SGDLS and CDR2 YYNGEE come from the germline V gene. The ends were cut back, 0 bases at V and 2 bases at J, with 12 bases in the middle. This CDR3 contains 15 residues.